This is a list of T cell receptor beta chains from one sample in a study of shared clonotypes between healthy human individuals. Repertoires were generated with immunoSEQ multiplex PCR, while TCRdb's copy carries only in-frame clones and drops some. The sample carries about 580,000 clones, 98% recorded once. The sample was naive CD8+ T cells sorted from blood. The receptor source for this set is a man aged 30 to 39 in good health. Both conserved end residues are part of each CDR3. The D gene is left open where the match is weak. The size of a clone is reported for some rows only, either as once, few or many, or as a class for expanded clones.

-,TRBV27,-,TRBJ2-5,CASSLSGWDQETQYF,TGTGCCAGCAGTTTATCGGGGTGGGACCAAGAGACCCAGTACTTC
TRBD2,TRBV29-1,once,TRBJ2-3,CSVVSRGDQGPVAQYF,TGCAGCGTTGTGTCCCGGGGGGACCAGGGTCCGGTGGCGCAGTATTTT
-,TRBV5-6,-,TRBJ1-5,CASSLGFEEPQHF,TGTGCCAGCAGCTTGGGGTTTGAGGAGCCCCAGCATTTT
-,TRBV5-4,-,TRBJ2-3,CASSSPGWEEDTQYF,TGTGCCAGCAGTTCCCCGGGCTGGGAGGAAGATACGCAGTATTTT
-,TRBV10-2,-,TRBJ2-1,CASSESTGAFEQFF,TGCGCCAGCAGTGAGTCGACGGGGGCTTTCGAGCAGTTCTTC
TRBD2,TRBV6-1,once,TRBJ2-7,CASSGTSGTYEQYF,TGTGCCAGCAGTGGGACTAGCGGAACCTACGAGCAGTACTTC
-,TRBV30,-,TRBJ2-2,CAWSKLVPGELFF,TGTGCCTGGAGTAAACTAGTCCCCGGGGAGCTGTTTTTT
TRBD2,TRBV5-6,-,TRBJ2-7,CASSPMDSGSREDEQYF,TGTGCCAGCAGCCCGATGGACAGCGGGAGTCGAGAGGACGAGCAGTACTTC
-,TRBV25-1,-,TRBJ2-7,CASSEIVGGMYF,TGTGCCAGCAGTGAAATTGTCGGTGGGATGTACTTC
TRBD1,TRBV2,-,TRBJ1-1,CASGIGQDFEAFF,TGTGCCAGCGGAATAGGACAGGACTTTGAAGCTTTCTTT
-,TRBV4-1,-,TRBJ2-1,CASSQRDSYNEQFF,TGCGCCAGCAGCCAAAGGGACTCCTACAATGAGCAGTTCTTC